This T cell receptor (beta chain) originates from a study of T-cell memory formation after mild COVID-19. Study details: TCR clusters were mostly donor specific.

Libraries for TCRalpha and TCRbeta carried sample barcodes and unique molecular identifiers via 5'RACE. From the 5' RACE reads, TCRdb called clonotypes with MiXCR, one entry per CDR3 protein. This table holds 280,000 or so distinct CDR3 sequences, 8% to 10% found once. General study results and limits: The appearance of some responding clones in pre-infection memory suggested that cross-reactive memory joined. Mostly located in CM and EM were contracting CD4+ clones, with contracting CD8+ clones located in EMRA.

Only a few counts were recorded for this clonotype. Its antigen is not identified. The germline gives CDR1 MNHEY, CDR2 SVGAGI. Unmatched junction bases numbered 7, after V lost 6 bases and J lost 0 bases. The CDR3 is 16 amino acids. The specimen sequenced was PBMCs or a T cell subset sorted from them (not recorded which). The chain links TRBV6-5 to TRBJ2-5, with 10 nucleotides matching TRBD2. The TCR originated in a man aged 18 to 29 who had mild COVID-19 (a few samples of this study predate the infection). Cell type and time point are not known. CDR3 region: CASSSYSGRHQETQYF. DNA of the CDR3: TGTGCCAGCAGCTCGTATAGCGGGAGGCACCAAGAGACCCAGTACTTC.